This T cell receptor beta chain comes out of a study of T cell changes during pregnancy in multiple sclerosis. The repertoire was sequenced with immunoSEQ multiplex PCR; TCRdb's copy has only in-frame clones and lacks some. The sample holds around 44,000 clones, less than 95% seen once. Germline loops: CDR1 GTSNPN, CDR2 SVGIG (reference sequence). The CDR3 contains 17 residues. V was clipped by 5 bases and J by 0 bases, with 20 bases between them. The clonotype comes from a female donor with multiple sclerosis, enrolled in a pregnancy study. The chain couples TRBV30 to TRBJ2-1; D possibly corresponds to TRBD1 (6 bases). Specimen: CD8+ T cells from peripheral blood mononuclear cells, collected in the first trimester of pregnancy. This CDR3 reads CAWVRDKAKSSYNEQFF. DNA for the CDR3: TGTGCCTGGGTTCGGGACAAGGCTAAGAGCTCCTACAATGAGCAGTTCTTC. The full variable domain, its missing parts supplied by reference TRBV30 and TRBJ2-1, is SQTIHQWPATLVQPVGSPLSLECTVEGTSNPNLYWYRQAAGRGLQLLFYSVGIGQISSEVPQNLSASRPQDRQFILSSKKLLLSDSGFYLCAWVRDKAKSSYNEQFFGPGTRLTVL.